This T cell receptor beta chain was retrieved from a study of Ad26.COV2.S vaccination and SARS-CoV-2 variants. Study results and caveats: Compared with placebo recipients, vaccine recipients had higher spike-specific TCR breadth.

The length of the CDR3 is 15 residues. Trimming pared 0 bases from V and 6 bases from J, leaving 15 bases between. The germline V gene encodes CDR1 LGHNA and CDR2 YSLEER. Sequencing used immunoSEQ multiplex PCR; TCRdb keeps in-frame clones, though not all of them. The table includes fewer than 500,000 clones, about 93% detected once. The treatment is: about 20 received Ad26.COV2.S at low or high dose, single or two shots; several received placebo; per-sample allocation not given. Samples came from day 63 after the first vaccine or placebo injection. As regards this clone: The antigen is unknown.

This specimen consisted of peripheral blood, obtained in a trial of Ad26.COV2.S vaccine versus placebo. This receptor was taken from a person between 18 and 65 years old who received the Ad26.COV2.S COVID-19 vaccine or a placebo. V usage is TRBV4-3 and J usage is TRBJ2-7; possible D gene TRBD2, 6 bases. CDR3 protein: CASSQDQPGVAEQYF. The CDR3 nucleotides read TGCGCCAGCAGCCAAGATCAGCCGGGAGTGGCCGAGCAGTACTTC.